The 14 T cell receptor beta chains presented below share a single source sample, sequenced in a study of T cell responses to AZD1222 COVID-19 vaccine. Libraries were prepared by immunoSEQ multiplex PCR; TCRdb keeps only in-frame clonotypes and omits some of them. The sample shows approximately 190,000 clones, 85% to 95% of them seen only once. Sequencing was performed on peripheral blood, taken on day 0 of AZD1222 vaccination. These receptors all stem from an adult in good health.

The chain couples TRBV7-9 to TRBJ2-1; possible D gene TRBD2, 5 bases. With 3 bases removed from V and 5 bases from J, the gap between germline ends came to 20 bases. This CDR3 region has 17 residues. The germline V gene encodes CDR1 SEHNR and CDR2 FQNEAQ (reference sequence). Written as DNA, the CDR3 is TGTGCCAGCAGCTTTGTTCCTGTGGCTAGCTTCCACAATGAGCAGTTCTTC. It codes for CASSFVPVASFHNEQFF.

This clone has a single count. The chain has TRBV6-2 or TRBV6-3 and TRBJ2-1; 11 bases match TRBD2. V lost 2 bases and J lost 5; bases outside the gene matches: 2. Germline V gives CDR1 MNHEY, CDR2 SVGEGT. CDR3 length equals 15 residues. The CDR3 here is CASSYVAGGNNEQFF. The CDR3 nucleotides are TGTGCCAGCAGTTACGTAGCGGGAGGGAACAATGAGCAGTTCTTC.

A word on this clone: Sequence at one end of the junction differs from germline and may be a read error. The rearrangement links TRBV30 to TRBJ2-1; 10 bases fit TRBD2. CDR3 length: 13 amino acids. Germline V gene lookup returns CDR1 GTSNPN and CDR2 SVGIG (reference sequence). The CDR3 protein is CARRRGTSDEQFF. CDR3 nucleotides: TGTGCCCGGAGGCGGGGGACTAGCGATGAGCAGTTCTTC.

The gene calls are TRBV19 and TRBJ2-3, with a possible D match to TRBD2 (6 bases). Germline V gene data show CDR1 as LNHDA and CDR2 as SQIVND (reference sequence). There are 15 residues in the CDR3. V was shortened by 5 bases and J by 2 bases, with 14 bases between the two germline ends. CDR3 nucleotide sequence: TGTGCCAGTAGTCTCAGCGGGTTCGCCACAGATACGCAGTATTTT. This codes for CASSLSGFATDTQYF. Full variable domain (outside the CDR3, taken from reference TRBV19 and TRBJ2-3): DGGITQSPKYLFRKEGQNVTLSCEQNLNHDAMYWYRQDPGQGLRLIYYSQIVNDFQKGDIAEGYSVSREKKESFPLTVTSAQKNPTAFYLCASSLSGFATDTQYFGPGTRLTVL.

In its sample, this clone was seen a few times. The rearrangement uses TRBV12-3 or TRBV12-4 and TRBJ1-2; D gene uncertain. V dropped 1 base and J dropped 4 bases, with 7 bases sitting between them. The CDR3 extends over 13 amino acids. As DNA, the CDR3 is TGTGCCAGCAGTTTAGGGGAGCTCTATGGCTACACCTTC. Translated: CASSLGELYGYTF.

This clone was detected once. V is TRBV7-6 and J is TRBJ1-4; 7 positions match TRBD1. CDR3 length: 15 residues. The V segment lost 7 bases and the J segment 8 bases; nucleotides outside the gene matches: 13. Germline values: CDR1 SGHVS, CDR2 FNYEAQ. The CDR3 protein is CASTQGSGGGEKLFF. The CDR3 DNA sequence: TGTGCCAGCACCCAAGGGTCAGGGGGTGGAGAAAAACTGTTTTTT.

The CDR3 loop is CASSFNQETQYF. DNA for the CDR3: TGCGCCAGCAGCTTCAACCAAGAGACCCAGTACTTC. This chain joins TRBV5-1 and TRBJ2-5, with D unclear. CDR1 is SGHRS, CDR2 YFSETQ, per germline. The V end lost 2 bases, the J end lost 0 bases, and 2 bases lay between the germline ends. The CDR3 is 12 residues long. The full variable domain, rest sourced from reference TRBV5-1 and TRBJ2-5, is KAGVTQTPRYLIKTRGQQVTLSCSPISGHRSVSWYQQTPGQGLQFLFEYFSETQRNKGNFPGRFSGRQFSNSRSEMNVSTLELGDSALYLCASSFNQETQYFGPGTRLLVL.

This sequence joins TRBV7-3 and TRBJ2-1; D possibly corresponds to TRBD1 (5 bases). CDR3 length: 16 amino acids. Trimming removed 1 base from V and 7 bases from J, with 17 bases in between. In germline, CDR1 is SGHTA, CDR2 FQGTGA. The CDR3 protein is CASSLIGDGTQNEQFF. CDR3 DNA sequence: TGTGCCAGCAGCTTAATAGGGGATGGAACACAGAATGAGCAGTTCTTC.

This chain joins TRBV24-1 and TRBJ2-3; D is perhaps TRBD1 (6 bases). V was trimmed by 1 base and J by 1 base, leaving 11 bases between them. CDR3 length equals 16 residues. Germline V CDR1 and CDR2: KGHDR, SFDVKD. The CDR3: CATSDFVRTGTDTQYF. CDR3 nucleotide sequence: TGTGCCACCAGTGATTTTGTTAGGACAGGCACAGATACGCAGTATTTT.

The rearrangement links TRBV7-8 to TRBJ2-7; no clear D gene. Germline-derived CDR1 and CDR2 are SGHVS and FQNEAQ. V was pared by 0 bases and J by 2 bases, with 17 bases between. The CDR3 has 17 amino acids. The CDR3 reads CASSLAAGTLGPYEQYF. The CDR3 nucleotides read TGTGCCAGCAGCTTAGCCGCAGGTACCTTAGGCCCCTACGAGCAGTACTTC.

The chain has TRBV2 and TRBJ2-2, with 9 bases lining up with TRBD2. Germline trimming cut 1 base from V and 2 bases from J; bases unmatched to any gene: 2. Germline V lookup: CDR1 SNHLY, CDR2 FYNNEI. The CDR3 runs to 16 residues. Here the CDR3 reads CASSEGLAGNTGELFF. Here the CDR3 DNA reads TGTGCCAGCAGTGAAGGGCTAGCGGGAAACACCGGGGAGCTGTTTTTT.

The rearrangement uses TRBV6-5 and TRBJ2-7; D is possibly TRBD1 (5 bases). Trimming pared 7 bases from V and 0 bases from J, leaving 10 bases between. Germline V gives CDR1 MNHEY, CDR2 SVGAGI. This CDR3 spans 13 amino acids. For the CDR3, the DNA is TGTGCCAGCACCACCAGGGTCTCCTACGAGCAGTACTTC. Its protein is CASTTRVSYEQYF.

CDR3 in DNA: TGCGCCAGCAGCTTGGCCGGGACTGCGGGCACTGAAGCTTTCTTT. This sequence encodes CASSLAGTAGTEAFF. The V gene is TRBV5-1, the J gene TRBJ1-1; tentative D call: TRBD1 (5 bases). Trimming pared 0 bases from V and 4 bases from J, leaving 13 bases between. In germline, CDR1 is SGHRS, CDR2 YFSETQ. The CDR3 has 15 residues.

This sequence joins TRBV6-5 and TRBJ1-1; 9 bases match TRBD1. Germline V CDR1 and CDR2: MNHEY, SVGAGI. The CDR3 covers 14 residues. Germline trimming cut 6 bases from V and 4 bases from J; bases unmatched to any gene: 6. CDR3 nucleotide sequence: TGTGCCAGCAGCCGGGACAGGGTCGTCACTGAAGCTTTCTTT. Translated: CASSRDRVVTEAFF.